This T cell receptor (beta chain) comes out of a study of blood T cells in healthy people across ages. Study-wide findings and caveats: As age increased, TCR beta diversity per million T cells fell in a roughly linear fashion.

PCR was performed a second time for about 7 to 11 cycles using a sample-barcoded 5' primer and a J-beta primer mix. TCRdb re-analysed the 5' RACE reads in MiXCR, keeping a single row per CDR3 protein. The sample has about 1 million distinct CDR3 sequences, roughly 45% seen once; the top ten hold under 20%. In its sample, this clonotype was seen a few times. Its antigen is currently unknown. Sample: blood. This TCR was recovered from a woman in her sixties in good health.

DNA for the CDR3: TGTGCCATCAGTTTGACTAGCGGGACGTCAGATACGCAGTATTTT. This translates into CAISLTSGTSDTQYF. The V and J genes are TRBV10-3 and TRBJ2-3, with 11 bases lining up with TRBD2. Germline CDR1 reads ENHRY; CDR2 reads SYGVKD. J was trimmed by 4 bases and V by 5 bases; bases with no gene match: 5. The CDR3 is 15 amino acids.